This T cell receptor beta chain was captured by sequencing in a study of blood T cells in healthy people across ages. Per the germline V gene, CDR1 is SNHLY and CDR2 is FYNNEI. V dropped 8 bases and J dropped 0 bases, with 14 bases sitting between them. The CDR3 is made up of 15 amino acids. Per-sample PBMC isolation yielded at least 6 million cells. A sample-barcoded 5' primer and a J-beta primer mix were used in a second PCR of about 7 to 12 cycles. Each CDR3 protein is one row after TCRdb ran MiXCR on the 5' RACE reads. The table shows about 1.8 million distinct CDR3 sequences, with 49% occurring only once.

What was sequenced was blood. This receptor was obtained from a woman in her thirties or forties in good health. The chain joins TRBV2 to TRBJ2-1; unclear D gene. The CDR3 DNA sequence: TGTGCCAGCCAACCCGGGTTAAACTCCTACAATGAGCAGTTCTTC. Protein: CASQPGLNSYNEQFF.